The entry that follows covers one T cell receptor (beta chain) sequence. Antigen specificity is unknown. This record comes from a study of T cell responses to AZD1222 COVID-19 vaccine. Broader study findings: It should be noted that donors were predominantly white British and more often female, and clonal diversity was possibly underestimated. Scientists sampled the repertoires only once the peak T cell response had passed. The breadth and depth of Spike-specific TCRs increased once two AZD1222 doses had been given. CD4 TCRs associated with vaccination spanned spike, dominating at 160-218 and 743-854.

The protocol was immunoSEQ multiplex PCR, while the TCRdb copy is restricted to in-frame clones and leaves out a portion. The table lists 150,000 to 180,000 clones, approximately 91% of them singletons. V was trimmed by 4 bases and J by 2 bases, leaving 8 bases between them. The CDR3 consists of 13 residues. Germline V gives CDR1 ENHRY, CDR2 SYGVKD. This clonotype originated in an adult who had recovered from COVID-19. This specimen consisted of peripheral blood, obtained after recovery from COVID-19. This chain connects TRBV10-3 to TRBJ2-5, with D perhaps being TRBD1 or TRBD2 (6 bases each). The DNA of the CDR3 is TGTGCCATCAGTGGGGGGGCGCAAGAGACCCAGTACTTC. Translation gives CAISGGAQETQYF.